Described below is a single TCR beta chain sequence and its context. The sample is drawn from a study of blood T cell repertoires in COVID-19. As for the study in general: Collection of acute and convalescent COVID-19 samples took place in the United States, Italy and Spain. In each case, the material was cDNA or gDNA derived from T cells, B-cell-depleted T cells, or PBMCs.

The V and J ends lost 6 bases and 1 base respectively, with 13 bases between them. In germline, CDR1 is MNHEY, CDR2 SVGAGI. The CDR3 length is 15 residues. In the source study's methods: Estimation of nucleated cell counts relied on the amplification of reference gene primers. This table comes from immunoSEQ multiplex PCR, and its TCRdb copy is limited to in-frame clones, with some not included. V and J calls and clone size come straight from that table; D and trimming were deduced from the DNA. The table lists about 240,000 clones, 82% of them singletons. J is TRBJ2-4 and V is TRBV6-5; D possibly corresponds to TRBD1 (5 bases). This TCR came from a woman between 18 and 29 years old with acute or convalescent COVID-19. The sequenced sample was peripheral blood. CDR3 DNA sequence: TGTGCCAGCAGATCCCAAACAGGCGCCAAAAACATTCAGTACTTC. Encoded protein: CASRSQTGAKNIQYF.